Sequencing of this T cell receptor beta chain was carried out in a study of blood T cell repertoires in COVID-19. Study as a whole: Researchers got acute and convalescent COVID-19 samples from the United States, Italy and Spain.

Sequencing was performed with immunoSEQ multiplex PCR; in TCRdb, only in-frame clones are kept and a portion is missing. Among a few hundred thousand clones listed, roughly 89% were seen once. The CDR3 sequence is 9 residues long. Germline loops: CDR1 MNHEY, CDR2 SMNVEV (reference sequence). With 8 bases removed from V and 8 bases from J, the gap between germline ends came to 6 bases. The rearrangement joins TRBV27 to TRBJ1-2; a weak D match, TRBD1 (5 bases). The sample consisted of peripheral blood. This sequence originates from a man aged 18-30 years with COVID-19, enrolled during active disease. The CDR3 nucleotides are TGTGCCAGCCCAGGGGGCTACACCTTC. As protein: CASPGGYTF.